The 18 T cell receptor beta chains presented below share a single source sample, sequenced in a study of blood T cell repertoires in COVID-19. The data were produced by immunoSEQ multiplex PCR, yet TCRdb's version contains in-frame clones alone and is incomplete. The data show 80,000 to 95,000 clones, about 90% seen once. Input material: peripheral blood. All receptors derive from a human donor with active COVID-19. The donor label of this sample is uncertain.

J is TRBJ2-5 and V is TRBV2, with D possibly TRBD1 on 6 matching bases. CDR1 is SNHLY and CDR2 is FYNNEI in the germline V gene. The CDR3 spans 15 residues. Trimming took off 2 bases at V and 2 bases at J, with 12 bases between the two ends. Here the CDR3 reads CASSERTVAQETQYF. The CDR3 nucleotides are TGTGCCAGCAGTGAAAGGACAGTTGCGCAAGAGACCCAGTACTTC.

This clone has only one observation. The rearrangement uses TRBV7-3 and TRBJ1-1, with D tentatively TRBD1 (5 bases). This CDR3 is 15 amino acids long. CDR1 SGHTA and CDR2 FQGTGA come from the germline V gene. With 2 bases removed from V and 1 base from J, the gap between germline ends came to 11 bases. As DNA, the CDR3 is TGTGCCAGCAGCTTATATCCGGGGGAGAACACTGAAGCTTTCTTT. Translating it yields CASSLYPGENTEAFF.

The chain couples TRBV3-1 (or the pseudogene TRBV3-2) to TRBJ2-4; D is perhaps TRBD2 (6 bases). V lost 0 bases to trimming and J lost 1 base, with 13 bases between them. Germline V gives CDR1 LGHDT, CDR2 YNNKEL (reference sequence). The CDR3 length is 17 residues. The CDR3 DNA follows: TGTGCCAGCAGCCAAGATGGGGGGACCGGGGCCAAAAACATTCAGTACTTC. It specifies CASSQDGGTGAKNIQYF.

This rearrangement joins TRBV18 to TRBJ2-7; 7 bases are shared with TRBD1. Germline values: CDR1 KGHSH, CDR2 LQKENI. J was trimmed by 3 bases and V by 2 bases; bases with no gene match: 7. The length of the CDR3 is 15 residues. In DNA, the CDR3 is TGTGCCAGCTCACCAATACCGGGACAGCTCTACGAGCAGTACTTC. Protein: CASSPIPGQLYEQYF.

This clone was found a few times. The CDR3 loop reads CASRGRQGAAGELFF. CDR3 DNA sequence: TGTGCCAGCAGAGGTCGGCAGGGGGCCGCCGGGGAGCTGTTTTTT. The chain is built from TRBV7-9 and TRBJ2-2; 8 nucleotides agree with TRBD1. The CDR3 length is 15 residues. CDR1 SEHNR and CDR2 FQNEAQ come from the germline V gene (reference sequence). The V and J ends lost 6 bases and 6 bases, in that order; junction bases with no gene match: 9.

The chain couples TRBV5-8 to TRBJ2-1; 15 nucleotides match TRBD2. V lost 1 base and J lost 3; bases outside the gene matches: 8. Germline loops: CDR1 SGHTS, CDR2 YDEGEE. CDR3 length: 19 residues. CDR3 region: CASSLLGLAGGPGYNEQFF. For the CDR3, the DNA is TGTGCCAGCAGCTTGCTCGGACTAGCGGGGGGGCCGGGCTACAATGAGCAGTTCTTC.

The chain links TRBV28 to TRBJ2-3, with TRBD2 matching 8 bases. Germline V gene data show CDR1 as MDHEN and CDR2 as SYDVKM. This CDR3 spans 17 amino acids. Trimming cost V 3 bases and J 0 bases; bases outside gene matches: 8. The CDR3 is CASSFRFGGGSTDTQYF. The CDR3 bases are TGTGCCAGCAGTTTCAGATTCGGCGGGGGGAGCACAGATACGCAGTATTTT.

The rearrangement joins TRBV19 to TRBJ1-2; perhaps TRBD1 as D (5 bases). There are 11 residues in the CDR3. Germline CDR1 reads LNHDA; CDR2 reads SQIVND (reference sequence). Deletions cut 10 bases from V and 4 bases from J, with 10 bases between. This CDR3 reads CATGRAYGYTF. The CDR3 DNA follows: TGTGCCACTGGCAGGGCCTATGGCTACACCTTC.

The chain uses TRBV29-1 and TRBJ1-2, with 7 bases matching TRBD1. V trimming: 6 bases; J trimming: 2 bases; junction bases outside the gene matches: 3. This CDR3 has 12 amino acids. Germline CDR1 and CDR2: SQVTM and ANQGSEA. The CDR3 reads CSVATGNYGYTF. CDR3 DNA sequence: TGCAGCGTCGCGACAGGGAACTATGGCTACACCTTC. The whole variable domain, remainder taken from reference TRBV29-1 and TRBJ1-2, is SAVISQKPSRDICQRGTSLTIQCQVDSQVTMMFWYRQQPGQSLTLIATANQGSEATYESGFVIDKFPISRPNLTFSTLTVSNMSPEDSSIYLCSVATGNYGYTFGSGTRLTVV.

The chain employs TRBV5-1 and TRBJ2-3; 10 nucleotides agree with TRBD2. V was clipped by 0 bases and J by 0 bases; unmatched bases: 7. Germline V lookup: CDR1 SGHRS, CDR2 YFSETQ. The CDR3 loop spans 18 amino acids. CDR3 nucleotide sequence: TGCGCCAGCAGCTTGGTTTCTAGCGGGAGTACTAGCACAGATACGCAGTATTTT. Its translation: CASSLVSSGSTSTDTQYF.

The gene calls are TRBV20-1 and TRBJ1-2, with 7 bases that match TRBD1. Germline values: CDR1 DFQATT, CDR2 SNEGSKA (reference sequence). Trimming cost V 3 bases and J 5 bases; bases outside gene matches: 9. The CDR3 is 14 amino acids. DNA of the CDR3: TGCAGTGCTAGTGACGGACAGGTAGTTTATGGCTACACCTTC. Translating it yields CSASDGQVVYGYTF.

The CDR3 DNA reads as TGTGCCAGCAGCCGCCCCGGGACAGGTCGCGAGCAGTACTTC. Protein sequence: CASSRPGTGREQYF. The chain combines TRBV28 with TRBJ2-7; 8 bases agree with TRBD1. V was pared by 6 bases and J by 6 bases, with 10 bases of the junction left unmatched. This CDR3 is 14 amino acids long. The germline V gene encodes CDR1 MDHEN and CDR2 SYDVKM.

This clone was seen a few times. Different DNA sequences within this sample yield the same CDR3. The rearrangement links TRBV5-6 to TRBJ2-5; TRBD1 agrees at 9 bases. The J segment lost 2 bases and the V segment lost 4 bases, leaving 6 bases of the junction unmatched. The CDR3 loop spans 15 amino acids. Looked up from germline, CDR1 is SGHDT and CDR2 is YYEEEE. CDR3 in DNA: TGTGCCAGCAGCCTCCCGGGACAGGGACAAGAGACCCAGTACTTC. As protein: CASSLPGQGQETQYF.

The V gene is TRBV10-3, the J gene TRBJ1-2; TRBD1 aligns across 7 bases. The CDR3 contains 15 residues. Germline loops: CDR1 ENHRY, CDR2 SYGVKD. With 3 bases clipped from V and 6 bases from J, the junction kept 10 bases outside the gene matches. The CDR3 coding sequence is TGTGCCATCAGTGATAAGACAGGGAGTTCTGATGGCTACACCTTC. Its translation: CAISDKTGSSDGYTF.

The CDR3 region has the DNA TGTGCCAGCAGTCCAGGGACAGGACGATACCTAATCTACGAGCAGTACTTC. Its protein is CASSPGTGRYLIYEQYF. The V call is TRBV28, the J call TRBJ2-7, with 8 bases identical to TRBD1. The V segment lost 5 bases and the J segment 3 bases; nucleotides outside the gene matches: 15. Germline V lookup: CDR1 MDHEN, CDR2 SYDVKM. The CDR3 is made up of 17 amino acids.

This chain joins TRBV6-6 and TRBJ1-2, with D possibly being TRBD1 (6 bases). Per the germline V gene, CDR1 is MNHNY and CDR2 is SVGAGI (reference sequence). This CDR3 has 14 amino acids. V lost 10 bases and J 4 bases, leaving 19 bases between the germline ends. The CDR3 DNA reads as TGTGCCACTAACCAGGGGACATACATCTATGGCTACACCTTC. This gives the protein CATNQGTYIYGYTF.

The rearrangement uses TRBV6-6 and TRBJ2-7, with a tentative D call TRBD1 (5 bases). Trimming cost V 2 bases and J 6 bases, with 14 bases left between them. The CDR3 is made up of 14 amino acids. CDR1 and CDR2 from the germline V gene are MNHNY and SVGAGI (reference sequence). The CDR3 region has the DNA TGTGCCAGCAGTTACGCGGTCAGGGCGTCCGAGCAGTACTTC. Protein sequence: CASSYAVRASEQYF.

The chain recombines TRBV3-1 (or the pseudogene TRBV3-2) with TRBJ2-3, with 11 bases aligning to TRBD2. CDR3 size: 16 residues. In germline, CDR1 is LGHDT, CDR2 YNNKEL (reference sequence). J lost 8 bases, V lost 0 bases, and 7 bases had no gene match. DNA of the CDR3: TGTGCCAGCAGCCAAGATGCTAGCGGGGGGTCCGGTACGCAGTATTTT. It encodes CASSQDASGGSGTQYF.